Shown below are 32 T cell receptor beta chains from a single sample sequenced in a study of T-cell reconstitution after alpha-beta-depleted transplantation in children. Molecular barcoding with unique molecular identifiers was used for the TCRbeta library. TCRdb re-analysed the PCR reads in MiXCR, keeping a single row per CDR3 protein. The sample has almost 400,000 distinct CDR3 sequences, about a fifth seen once. Specimen: PBMCs from the stem cell graft donor, collected from the stem cell graft. The source of these receptors is a human donor who donated a stem cell graft to a child with acute myeloid leukemia.

This clonotype was seen many times. CDR3 sequence: CASTLAGHGYEQYF. CDR3 bases: TGTGCCAGCACCTTAGCGGGTCATGGCTACGAGCAGTACTTC. This chain connects TRBV12-3 or TRBV12-4 to TRBJ2-7; 7 nucleotides match TRBD2. CDR3 length equals 14 residues. V shed 7 bases and J 3 bases; nucleotides not matched to a gene: 9.

This clonotype has only a few counts. V usage is TRBV20-1 and J usage is TRBJ1-2; unclear D gene. Trimming took off 8 bases at V and 1 base at J, with 11 bases between the two ends. Germline lookup yields CDR1 DFQATT and CDR2 SNEGSKA (reference sequence). This CDR3 has 12 residues. In DNA form, the CDR3 reads TGCAGTTCCAGGATTGGTAACTATGGCTACACCTTC. Translated, it gives CSSRIGNYGYTF.

This clonotype was seen a handful of times. The chain is built from TRBV20-1 and TRBJ1-3; tentative D call: TRBD1 (6 bases). Per the germline V gene, CDR1 is DFQATT and CDR2 is SNEGSKA (reference sequence). Deletions cut 5 bases from V and 3 bases from J, with 8 bases between. The CDR3 totals 12 residues. The CDR3 loop is CSAGGVGNTIYF. The CDR3 DNA sequence: TGCAGTGCTGGGGGCGTTGGAAACACCATATATTTT.

V usage is TRBV25-1 and J usage is TRBJ2-7, with D perhaps assigned TRBD1 or TRBD2 (5 bases each). Looked up from germline, CDR1 is MGHDK and CDR2 is SYGVNS. The CDR3 is 14 residues long. The ends were cut back, 4 bases at V and 7 bases at J, with 17 bases in the middle. The CDR3 bases are TGTGCCAGCAGTGCGCTGACAGTTACGGGGGAGCAGTACTTC. Protein sequence: CASSALTVTGEQYF.

This chain uses TRBV7-2 with TRBJ2-1, with a tentative D call TRBD2 (5 bases). Per germline, CDR1 SGHTA and CDR2 FQGNSA. The CDR3 loop spans 15 amino acids. The ends were cut back, 0 bases at V and 3 bases at J, with 9 bases in the middle. CDR3 coding DNA: TGTGCCAGCAGCTTAGCGGGAGCCAACTACAATGAGCAGTTCTTC. This codes for CASSLAGANYNEQFF.

This clonotype was found many times. A junction boundary mismatches the germline segment, possibly from a read error. V usage is TRBV5-1 and J usage is TRBJ2-2; possible D gene TRBD1, 6 bases. The CDR3 length is 14 residues. Germline V gene sequence: CDR1 SGHRS, CDR2 YFSETQ. The CDR3 DNA reads TGTGCCAGCAGTCTACAGGGGAACACCGGGGAGCTGTTTTTT. Protein sequence: CASSLQGNTGELFF.

This clonotype showed up just once. The junction differs from germline at one of its ends, possibly a read error. The rearrangement joins TRBV5-5 to TRBJ2-7, with 9 bases lining up with TRBD1. This CDR3 spans 15 amino acids. The germline V gene has CDR1 SGHKS and CDR2 YYEKEE (reference sequence). CDR3 nucleotides: TGTGCCAGCAGCGTTCCGGGACAGGGATTACGCGAGCAGTGCTTC. This sequence encodes CASSVPGQGLREQCF.

The J gene is TRBJ2-1, the V gene TRBV12-3 or TRBV12-4; unclear D gene. There are 15 residues in the CDR3. The germline V and J ends were trimmed by 5 bases and 4 bases, with 15 bases remaining between them. The CDR3, as DNA: TGTGCCAGCAGTCGGACCTCCCTCGGGTACAATGAGCAGTTCTTC. It specifies CASSRTSLGYNEQFF.

This chain links TRBV7-3 with TRBJ2-7, with 7 bases fitting TRBD2. The trim removed 5 bases at V and 3 bases at J, leaving 10 bases unmatched. Germline CDR1 and CDR2: SGHTA and FQGTGA. The CDR3 spans 15 residues. For the CDR3, the DNA is TGTGCCAGCAGCCTCCTAGCGGACAAGTACTACGAGCAGTACTTC. It encodes CASSLLADKYYEQYF.

The chain couples TRBV30 to TRBJ2-1; D call uncertain. V was pared by 1 base and J by 8 bases, with 6 bases between. Germline CDR1 and CDR2: GTSNPN and SVGIG (reference sequence). This CDR3 has 11 residues. In nucleotides, the CDR3 is TGTGCCTGGAGTGAAGTCGATGAGCAGTTCTTC. Encoded protein: CAWSEVDEQFF.

This clonotype has only a few counts. The gene calls are TRBV24-1 and TRBJ2-1; 8 bases line up with TRBD2. The CDR3 consists of 13 residues. The V segment lost 11 bases and the J segment 8 bases; nucleotides outside the gene matches: 10. Germline V CDR1 and CDR2: KGHDR, SFDVKD. CDR3 residues: CASTSGESDEQFF. The CDR3 DNA follows: TGTGCCAGCACTAGCGGCGAATCTGATGAGCAGTTCTTC.

The table lists this clonotype with a few counts. The chain links TRBV5-1 to TRBJ2-1, with TRBD2 identical over 9 bases. The CDR3 consists of 14 residues. Germline V gene sequence: CDR1 SGHRS, CDR2 YFSETQ. J gave up 8 bases and V 4 bases, and 7 bases lay outside the gene matches. The CDR3 here is CASSPRTSVDEQFF. The CDR3 DNA follows: TGCGCCAGCAGCCCCAGGACTAGCGTGGATGAGCAGTTCTTC.

At least ten counts were recorded for this clonotype. The chain links TRBV20-1 to TRBJ2-1; 7 bases match TRBD1. Germline-derived CDR1 and CDR2 are DFQATT and SNEGSKA (reference sequence). The ends lost 5 bases at V and 3 bases at J; junction bases unmatched: 10. There are 15 residues in the CDR3. CDR3 sequence reads: CSAEKGQRFYNEQFF. The CDR3 DNA is TGCAGTGCTGAAAAGGGACAGCGATTCTACAATGAGCAGTTCTTC.

This clonotype was counted only a few times. The chain has TRBV4-2 and TRBJ1-1; D gene uncertain. The V and J ends lost 4 bases and 3 bases respectively, with 9 bases between them. In germline, CDR1 is LGHNA, CDR2 YNFKEQ. This CDR3 is built from 13 residues. The CDR3 is CASSRRVDTEAFF. CDR3 nucleotide sequence: TGTGCCAGCAGCCGGAGGGTAGACACTGAAGCTTTCTTT.

This clonotype was counted a few times. The chain is built from TRBV20-1 and TRBJ2-1; 16 nucleotides match TRBD2. Germline V gene sequence: CDR1 DFQATT, CDR2 SNEGSKA (reference sequence). Germline trimming cut 2 bases from V and 3 bases from J; bases unmatched to any gene: 7. There are 18 residues in the CDR3. The CDR3 DNA reads TGCAGTGCTAGAAGGGGACTAGCGGGAGGGTTAGGCTACAATGAGCAGTTCTTC. Translation gives CSARRGLAGGLGYNEQFF.

This clonotype has only a few counts. This sequence joins TRBV28 and TRBJ2-7, with D possibly called TRBD1 or TRBD2 (6 bases each). The CDR3 runs to 14 residues. The ends were cut back, 2 bases at V and 4 bases at J, with 12 bases in the middle. Germline V lookup: CDR1 MDHEN, CDR2 SYDVKM. In DNA form, the CDR3 reads TGTGCCAGCAGTTTACTCCGGGGGCGGTACGAGCAGTACTTC. It is translated as CASSLLRGRYEQYF. Based on the CDR3 plus reference TRBV28 and TRBJ2-7, the full variable domain is DVKVTQSSRYLVKRTGEKVFLECVQDMDHENMFWYRQDPGLGLRLIYFSYDVKMKEKGDIPEGYSVSREKKERFSLILESASTNQTSMYLCASSLLRGRYEQYFGPGTRLTVT.

This clonotype occurred a few times. The chain is built from TRBV7-9 and TRBJ2-7, with TRBD2 matching over 8 bases. This CDR3 is built from 15 residues. Germline CDR1 and CDR2: SEHNR and FQNEAQ (reference sequence). V dropped 5 bases and J dropped 7; count of bases not matched to a gene: 13. The CDR3, as DNA: TGTGCCAGCAGCCCGCCGCCAGCGGGAGAAGGGGAGCAGTACTTC. Amino acids: CASSPPPAGEGEQYF.

The table lists this clonotype with a few counts. The rearrangement uses TRBV18 and TRBJ2-7; 8 bases are a match to TRBD1. Germline V lookup: CDR1 KGHSH, CDR2 LQKENI. This CDR3 contains 14 residues. Trimming at V came to 1 base and at J to 6 bases, leaving 5 bases not matched to a gene. CDR3 sequence (DNA): TGTGCCAGCTCACCACAGGACAGGGTGGGCGAGCAGTACTTC. Its protein product is CASSPQDRVGEQYF.

The chain recombines TRBV11-2 with TRBJ2-2, with D unresolved. V was trimmed by 1 base and J by 7 bases, leaving 10 bases between them. The CDR3 consists of 14 residues. Germline CDR1 is SGHAT and CDR2 is FQNNGV. CDR3 amino acids: CASSLGQRGGELFF. The CDR3 bases are TGTGCCAGCAGCTTAGGCCAGAGAGGCGGGGAGCTGTTTTTT.

This chain connects TRBV20-1 to TRBJ2-7; tentative D call: TRBD2 (5 bases). This CDR3 is built from 15 residues. V was pared by 2 bases and J by 4 bases, with 18 bases between. Germline CDR1 reads DFQATT; CDR2 reads SNEGSKA (reference sequence). The CDR3 spells CSARPDYSRAYEQYF. For the CDR3, the DNA is TGCAGTGCTAGACCTGACTACTCAAGGGCGTACGAGCAGTACTTC.

Concerning this clonotype: One end of the junction fails to match germline, which may point to a read error. The chain recombines TRBV27 with TRBJ2-7, with 7 bases aligning to TRBD1. Germline CDR1 is MNHEY and CDR2 is SMNVEV (reference sequence). CDR3 size: 15 residues. This CDR3 is CASSAIPGQTLIAIF. Here the CDR3 DNA reads TGTGCCAGCAGTGCAATCCCGGGACAGACGCTTATAGCGATCTTC.

The CDR3 coding sequence is TGCAGTGCTAGGACAGGTCGGGGCTACAATGAGCAGTTCTTC. It is translated as CSARTGRGYNEQFF. V and J are TRBV20-1 and TRBJ2-1; D may be TRBD1 (6 bases). The CDR3 extends over 14 amino acids. Germline CDR1 is DFQATT and CDR2 is SNEGSKA (reference sequence). V lost 3 bases to trimming and J lost 3 bases, with 12 bases between them.

This clonotype was counted ten times or more. This rearrangement joins TRBV5-1 to TRBJ2-7, with D unclear. This CDR3 contains 17 residues. The V end lost 0 bases, the J end lost 1 base, and 17 bases lay between the germline ends. CDR1 is SGHRS, CDR2 YFSETQ, per germline. This chain's CDR3 is CASSLGVSLLGSYEQYF. CDR3 DNA sequence: TGCGCCAGCAGCTTGGGGGTCAGTCTCCTAGGGTCCTACGAGCAGTACTTC.

This clonotype appeared many times. The rearrangement links TRBV10-1 to TRBJ2-5; possible D gene TRBD2, 5 bases. V was cut by 3 bases and J by 3 bases, with 8 bases left in between. Germline CDR1 reads WNHNN; CDR2 reads SYGVQD (reference sequence). The CDR3 totals 13 residues. CDR3 amino acids: CASSELGKETQYF. The CDR3 DNA reads as TGCGCCAGCAGTGAACTCGGGAAAGAGACCCAGTACTTC.

The chain is built from TRBV12-3 or TRBV12-4 and TRBJ2-6; unclear D gene. V was clipped by 5 bases and J by 1 base, with 6 bases between them. The CDR3 sequence is 14 residues long. Written as DNA, the CDR3 is TGTGCCAGCAGTCCAGCGTCTGGGGCCAACGTCCTGACTTTC. This gives the protein CASSPASGANVLTF.

The sample holds a few counts of this clonotype. The V call is TRBV3-1, the J call TRBJ2-1; D not certain. Germline V gene data show CDR1 as LGHDT and CDR2 as YNNKEL (reference sequence). The V gene lost 0 bases and the J gene lost 2 bases, with 8 bases spanning the gap. The CDR3 consists of 15 residues. CDR3 amino acids: CASSQDRQPYNEQFF. The DNA for the CDR3 is TGTGCCAGCAGCCAAGATAGGCAACCCTACAATGAGCAGTTCTTC.

The table lists this clonotype with a few counts. The chain links TRBV12-3 or TRBV12-4 to TRBJ2-1, with 11 bases lining up with TRBD2. The CDR3 is 16 amino acids. V dropped 6 bases and J dropped 6; count of bases not matched to a gene: 10. Written as DNA, the CDR3 is TGTGCCAGCAGCACCCTACTAGCGGGAGTAATCAATGAGCAGTTCTTC. Residues: CASSTLLAGVINEQFF.

A single count supports this clonotype. The V and J genes are TRBV20-1 and TRBJ1-2, with 9 bases aligning to TRBD1. The CDR3 contains 14 residues. V dropped 1 base and J dropped 6; count of bases not matched to a gene: 6. Germline V gives CDR1 DFQATT, CDR2 SNEGSKA (reference sequence). CDR3 DNA sequence: TGCAGTGCTAGAGCGGCACAGGGGGCAGATGGCTACACCTTC. Amino acids: CSARAAQGADGYTF.

This clonotype occurred a few times. The chain joins TRBV4-3 to TRBJ1-1; no definite D call. V was pared by 0 bases and J by 0 bases, with 11 bases between. This CDR3 is built from 16 residues. The germline V gene has CDR1 LGHNA and CDR2 YSLEER. DNA for the CDR3: TGCGCCAGCAGCCAAGATTGGGATTCCCTGAACACTGAAGCTTTCTTT. As protein: CASSQDWDSLNTEAFF.

V gene TRBV11-2 combines with J gene TRBJ1-2; 7 bases are shared with TRBD1. The CDR3 is made up of 15 amino acids. J gave up 4 bases and V 0 bases, and 5 bases lay outside the gene matches. The germline V gene has CDR1 SGHAT and CDR2 FQNNGV. For the CDR3, the DNA is TGTGCCAGCAGCTTAGAGCCGACAGGGTTCTATGGCTACACCTTC. Translation gives CASSLEPTGFYGYTF.

V usage is TRBV28 and J usage is TRBJ1-1, with D hard to call. Germline loops: CDR1 MDHEN, CDR2 SYDVKM. V was cut by 3 bases and J by 0 bases, with 8 bases left in between. CDR3 size: 14 residues. CDR3 sequence: CASSFAVLNTEAFF. CDR3 nucleotide sequence: TGTGCCAGCAGTTTTGCCGTACTGAACACTGAAGCTTTCTTT.

The chain carries TRBV7-2 and TRBJ1-2; TRBD1 is a possible D gene (5 bases). With 1 base removed from V and 6 bases from J, the gap between germline ends came to 9 bases. The length of the CDR3 is 13 residues. The germline CDR1 and CDR2 sequences are SGHTA and FQGNSA. The CDR3 DNA reads as TGTGCCAGCAGCTTAGTCGGGGGGGATGGCTACACCTTC. It encodes CASSLVGGDGYTF.